This T cell receptor beta chain was captured by sequencing in a study of blood T cell repertoires in COVID-19. In the study overall: T cells, B-cell-depleted T cells, or PBMCs supplied cDNA or gDNA.

The authors' processing: Nucleated cell counts were estimated from reference gene primer amplification. The data were produced by immunoSEQ multiplex PCR, yet TCRdb's version contains in-frame clones alone and is incomplete. V and J calls and clone size are as listed in that table; D and trimming were resolved from the DNA. Among around 87,000 clones listed, approximately 80% were seen once. Germline V gives CDR1 SEHNR, CDR2 FQNEAQ (reference sequence). CDR3 size: 15 residues. The V end was cut by 4 bases, the J end by 4 bases, with 16 bases between. Material for sequencing was peripheral blood. The TCR was taken from a human donor in a cohort sampled during active COVID-19. The chain carries TRBV7-9 and TRBJ1-2; D is uncertain. The CDR3 loop reads CASSSLGRAGYGYTF. CDR3 coding DNA: TGTGCCAGCAGCTCCCTTGGGCGGGCGGGCTATGGCTACACCTTC.